This is a list of T cell receptor beta chains from one sample in a study of T cell changes during pregnancy in multiple sclerosis. This table comes from immunoSEQ multiplex PCR, and its TCRdb copy is limited to in-frame clones, with some not included. Of about 75,000 clones in the sample, over 85% were seen once. Here the sequenced sample was CD4+ T cells from peripheral blood mononuclear cells, taken after pregnancy. These receptors all stem from a female donor with multiple sclerosis, enrolled in a pregnancy study. CDR3s include the opening cysteine and the closing phenylalanine or tryptophan. Fields, in order: V gene, clone size, J gene, D gene, CDR3 DNA, CDR3 protein. A D gene is named only where the DNA matches it firmly. Not all rows give a size; the values are once, few, many and, for expanded clones, a class.

TRBV2	.	TRBJ1-5	.	TGTGCCAGCAGTGAAGACAGTTGGACCCAGGGGCCCCAGCATTTT	CASSEDSWTQGPQHF
TRBV14	.	TRBJ2-7	TRBD1	TGTGCCAGCAGCCAGGCACCCCCCGGGACAGACTACTCCTACGAGCAGTACTTC	CASSQAPPGTDYSYEQYF
TRBV6-5	.	TRBJ2-5	.	TGTGCCAGCAGTTACACCGGGAGCAGCGAGACCCAGTACTTC	CASSYTGSSETQYF
TRBV6-5	.	TRBJ1-5	TRBD1	TGTGCCAGCAGTGGACAGGGTTTCAATCAGCCCCAGCATTTT	CASSGQGFNQPQHF
TRBV6-5	.	TRBJ2-7	TRBD2	TGTGCCAGCAGCCGGGGGGGGGCGATTTACTACGAGCAGTACTTC	CASSRGGAIYYEQYF
TRBV4-2	.	TRBJ1-2	TRBD1	TGTGCCAGCAGCCAAGAACCGCGACAGGGTGTGATGAGCGGCTACACCTTC	CASSQEPRQGVMSGYTF
TRBV4-2	.	TRBJ2-1	TRBD2	TGTGCCAGCAGCCCACACCTTACTAGCGGGAGGCACAATGAGCAGTTCTTC	CASSPHLTSGRHNEQFF
TRBV28	.	TRBJ1-4	.	TGTGCCAGCAGTTTAGCACAGGAAAAACTGTTTTTT	CASSLAQEKLFF
TRBV28	.	TRBJ1-5	.	TGTGCCAGCAAACTGGGCATTCAGCCCCAGCATTTT	CASKLGIQPQHF
TRBV10-3	.	TRBJ1-1	.	TGTGCCATCAGCAGCCACAGGGACACTGAAGCTTTCTTT	CAISSHRDTEAFF
TRBV18	.	TRBJ2-1	.	TGTGCCAGCTCATCTTTAGTGAATGAGCAGTTCTTC	CASSSLVNEQFF
TRBV29-1	.	TRBJ2-7	TRBD1	TGCAGCGCAAGGACAGGGGGCTCCTACGAGCAGTACTTC	CSARTGGSYEQYF
TRBV28	.	TRBJ2-2	TRBD2	TGTGCCAGCAGTTTATGGACTAGCGGATACACCGGGGAGCTGTTTTTT	CASSLWTSGYTGELFF
TRBV9	.	TRBJ2-2	TRBD2	TGTGCCAGCAGCTCGGGGCTAGCGGAGACCGGGGAGCTGTTTTTT	CASSSGLAETGELFF
TRBV9	.	TRBJ1-1	.	TGTGCCAGCAGCGTAGGGACATTTAACACTGAAGCTTTCTTT	CASSVGTFNTEAFF
TRBV4-1	.	TRBJ2-2	.	TGCGCCAGCATCGAACGGGAGAATGGGAACACCGGGGAGCTGTTTTTT	CASIERENGNTGELFF
TRBV19	.	TRBJ2-3	.	TGTGCCAGCAGGGAAAAGGCTAGGCCCAGGGATACGCAGTATTTT	CASREKARPRDTQYF
TRBV9	.	TRBJ2-1	TRBD2	TGTGCCAGCAGCGTAGTCCCAGGGATTCTAGCGGGAGGGGCCCTGGTCTTC	CASSVVPGILAGGALVF
TRBV6-1	.	TRBJ2-5	TRBD2	TGTGCCAGCAGTGTCTTGGGGCGGGAGGGGAGATCAGAGACCCAGTACTTC	CASSVLGREGRSETQYF
TRBV6-5	.	TRBJ1-2	TRBD1	TGTGCCAGCAGGGTCGGGACAGTCTATGGCTACACCTTC	CASRVGTVYGYTF
TRBV9	.	TRBJ2-1	.	TGTGCCAGCAGCTTTACCGGGACTTCGTACCTGTTCTTC	CASSFTGTSYLFF
TRBV5-1	.	TRBJ2-1	.	TGCGCCAGCAGCTTCGGCGGAGTTTCTAATGAGCAGTTCTTC	CASSFGGVSNEQFF
TRBV10-3	.	TRBJ2-6	TRBD1	TGTGCCATCAGTGATCGGCAGGGGGCTTCTGGGGCCAACGTCCTGACTTTC	CAISDRQGASGANVLTF
TRBV6-6	.	TRBJ2-3	TRBD2	TGTGCCAGCAGGGGACTAGCCTATACGCAGTATTTT	CASRGLAYTQYF
TRBV29-1	.	TRBJ2-7	TRBD2	TGCAGCGTTGTTAGCGGGAGTAGGAACGAGCAGTACTTC	CSVVSGSRNEQYF
TRBV7-8	.	TRBJ2-7	TRBD2	TGTGCCAGCAGCTTAGCGCTTGGTAGCGGGGGGCGATACTACGAGCAGTACTTC	CASSLALGSGGRYYEQYF
TRBV28	once	TRBJ2-7	TRBD1	TGTGCCATCCTAGGGACAGGGGGTCACGAGCAGTACTTC	CAILGTGGHEQYF
TRBV28	.	TRBJ1-5	.	TGTGCCAGCAGTTTAGTCGGACAGTATCAGCCCCAGCATTTT	CASSLVGQYQPQHF
TRBV7-9	.	TRBJ2-7	TRBD2	TGTGCCAGCAGCTTGAGGACTAGCGGGACCTACGAGCAGTACTTC	CASSLRTSGTYEQYF
TRBV7-3	.	TRBJ2-2	TRBD2	TGTGCCAGCAGCCCCAGAGGGGCGGGAGCCATCGGGGAGCTGTTTTTT	CASSPRGAGAIGELFF
TRBV28	.	TRBJ2-2	.	TGTGCCAGCAGCATTGCAATCGGAGCCGGGGAGCTGTTTTTT	CASSIAIGAGELFF
TRBV6-5	.	TRBJ2-5	TRBD2	TGTGCCACAAAAGGGACTAGCGGGAGACTGGAGACCCAGTACTTC	CATKGTSGRLETQYF
TRBV5-1	.	TRBJ1-3	.	TGCGCCAGCAGTTTCGACAGGAACTCTGGAAACACCATATATTTT	CASSFDRNSGNTIYF
TRBV11-3	.	TRBJ2-1	TRBD1	TGTGCCAGCAGCTTAGGACAGGGAACGATTGAGCAGTTCTTC	CASSLGQGTIEQFF
TRBV19	.	TRBJ2-3	.	TGTGCCAGTAGCTCTTCGGGGAGCACAGATACGCAGTATTTT	CASSSSGSTDTQYF
TRBV7-9	.	TRBJ2-1	TRBD1	TGTGCCAGCAGCTCGGCCTCGGACAGGGGACGTTACAATGAGCAGTTCTTC	CASSSASDRGRYNEQFF
TRBV28	.	TRBJ1-2	TRBD1	TGTGCCAGCAGTTTAGCCATAACAGGGGGCGAGGGCTACACCTTC	CASSLAITGGEGYTF
TRBV28	.	TRBJ1-5	.	TGTGCCAGCAGCCGGACAGCATATAGCAATCAGCCCCAGCATTTT	CASSRTAYSNQPQHF
TRBV28	.	TRBJ2-1	TRBD2	TGTGCCAGCACCGAGTCAGTCGGGCTAGCGGCCAACAATGAGCAGTTCTTC	CASTESVGLAANNEQFF
TRBV4-2	.	TRBJ2-2	TRBD2	TGTGCCAGCAGCCAAGATTTTTCCGTCCAGGGAGGTCTAGCGGGAGGGTCCGGGGAGCTGTTTTTT	CASSQDFSVQGGLAGGSGELFF
TRBV5-4	.	TRBJ1-4	.	TGTGCCAGCGGAGAGAGAGGAACTAATGAAAAACTGTTTTTT	CASGERGTNEKLFF
TRBV14	.	TRBJ1-2	TRBD1	TGTGCCAGCCAGCCACAGGGGGGGCCCTTCGGCTACACCTTC	CASQPQGGPFGYTF
TRBV7-2	.	TRBJ1-2	.	TGTGCCAGCAGCTTAGGGGGAGTGGGGAACTATGGCTACACCTTC	CASSLGGVGNYGYTF
TRBV6-5	.	TRBJ2-2	.	TGTGCCTGCGGTCCCTCCCTTACGAACACCGGGGAGCTGTTTTTT	CACGPSLTNTGELFF
TRBV5-1	.	TRBJ2-3	.	TGCGCCAGCAGCTTGGGGGTGTTTGCAGGAGGTGTCCTACTAGAGGGTACAGATACGCAGTATTTT	CASSLGVFAGGVLLEGTDTQYF
TRBV7-9	.	TRBJ1-5	.	TGTGCCAGCAGCTTAGGGACAGCCTGGGATCAGCCCCAGCATTTT	CASSLGTAWDQPQHF
TRBV15	.	TRBJ2-3	.	TGTGCCACCAGCAGAGACACTATTTACACAGATACGCAGTATTTT	CATSRDTIYTDTQYF
TRBV5-1	.	TRBJ1-4	.	TGCGCCAGCAGCTTCCAGGGAGGAACTAATGAAAAACTGTTTTTT	CASSFQGGTNEKLFF
TRBV14	.	TRBJ1-2	.	TGTGCCAGCAGCCCTAAACAGGGATCTGGCTACACCTTC	CASSPKQGSGYTF
TRBV27	.	TRBJ2-1	.	TGTGCCAGCAGTCCGGGATATTCCTACAATGAGCAGTTCTTC	CASSPGYSYNEQFF